The 24 T cell receptor beta chains reported below all come from one sample, sequenced in a study of graft-versus-host responses after intestinal transplantation. Sequencing used immunoSEQ multiplex PCR; TCRdb keeps in-frame clones, though not all of them. The sample includes some 45,000 clones, about 95% seen only once; the top ten take roughly 1.5%. The source material was PBMCs, sampled approximately 340 days after intestinal transplant. These receptors all come from a human patient who received an intestinal transplant, so some T cells may come from the graft donor.

The chain is built from TRBV27 and TRBJ2-5; D gene ambiguous. The J call is in doubt because the DNA end fits TRBJ2-7 better. This CDR3 has 14 residues. Looked up from germline, CDR1 is MNHEY and CDR2 is SMNVEV (reference sequence). This CDR3 is CASSIIPTFLEQYF. CDR3 coding DNA: TGTGCCAGCAGCATCATCCCGACATTCCTCGAGCAGTACTTC.

The rearrangement joins TRBV12-5 to TRBJ2-1; no definite D call. Trimming took off 2 bases at V and 8 bases at J, with 4 bases between the two ends. This CDR3 has 11 residues. From germline, CDR1 is LGHNT and CDR2 FRNRAP. This CDR3 reads CASGLSYEQFF. The CDR3 DNA is TGTGCTAGTGGTTTGTCGTATGAGCAGTTCTTC.

This clone was seen only once. The chain uses TRBV7-9 and TRBJ2-1; 13 bases line up with TRBD2. This CDR3 spans 17 amino acids. CDR1 is SEHNR, CDR2 FQNEAQ, per germline (reference sequence). The junction had 5 bases not matched to a gene; V was cut back by 5 bases and J by 1 base. Written as DNA, the CDR3 is TGTGCCAGCAGCCCGCTACTAGCGGGGGGGTCCTACAATGAGCAGTTCTTC. This sequence encodes CASSPLLAGGSYNEQFF.

The J gene is TRBJ2-3, the V gene TRBV11-2, with D possibly being TRBD1 (6 bases). CDR1 is SGHAT and CDR2 is FQNNGV in the germline V gene. The CDR3 loop spans 15 amino acids. V was cut by 2 bases and J by 2 bases, with 11 bases left in between. In DNA form, the CDR3 reads TGTGCCAGCAGCTTATTGGGGACAAACACAGATACGCAGTATTTT. Its translation: CASSLLGTNTDTQYF.

This chain links TRBV7-6 with TRBJ2-3; D might be TRBD2 (6 bases). Germline V CDR1 and CDR2: SGHVS, FNYEAQ. CDR3 length: 15 amino acids. Trimming removed 1 base at V and 4 bases at J, with 12 bases between. As DNA, the CDR3 is TGTGCCAGCAGCTTAGTCTCAACTAGCTCAGATACGCAGTATTTT. It codes for CASSLVSTSSDTQYF. The full variable domain, completed using reference TRBV7-6 and TRBJ2-3, is GAGVSQSPRYKVTKRGQDVALRCDPISGHVSLYWYRQALGQGPEFLTYFNYEAQQDKSGLPNDRFSAERPEGSISTLTIQRTEQRDSAMYRCASSLVSTSSDTQYFGPGTRLTVL.

The V gene is TRBV11-2, the J gene TRBJ2-1; D unclear. This CDR3 comprises 13 residues. CDR1 is SGHAT, CDR2 FQNNGV, per germline. V lost 3 bases and J lost 0, with 3 bases in between. Here the CDR3 DNA reads TGTGCCAGCAGCTTCGGCTCCTACAATGAGCAGTTCTTC. As protein: CASSFGSYNEQFF. Full variable domain (remainder filled in from reference TRBV11-2 and TRBJ2-1): EAGVAQSPRYKIIEKRQSVAFWCNPISGHATLYWYQQILGQGPKLLIQFQNNGVVDDSQLPKDRFSAERLKGVDSTLKIQPAKLEDSAVYLCASSFGSYNEQFFGPGTRLTVL.

This rearrangement joins TRBV11-2 to TRBJ2-3, with TRBD2 identical over 8 bases. Per the germline V gene, CDR1 is SGHAT and CDR2 is FQNNGV. With 2 bases clipped from V and 2 bases from J, the junction kept 3 bases outside the gene matches. CDR3 size: 15 residues. This CDR3 reads CASSLTGGPTDTQYF. CDR3 in DNA: TGTGCCAGCAGCTTAACGGGAGGGCCCACAGATACGCAGTATTTT. Looking up the rest from reference TRBV11-2 and TRBJ2-3 gives the full variable domain: EAGVAQSPRYKIIEKRQSVAFWCNPISGHATLYWYQQILGQGPKLLIQFQNNGVVDDSQLPKDRFSAERLKGVDSTLKIQPAKLEDSAVYLCASSLTGGPTDTQYFGPGTRLTVL.

The rearrangement links TRBV11-3 to TRBJ1-2; 9 bases align to TRBD1. Germline V CDR1 and CDR2: SGHNT, YENEEA. V trimming: 3 bases; J trimming: 8 bases; junction bases outside the gene matches: 7. This CDR3 region has 14 residues. The CDR3 DNA follows: TGTGCCAGCAGCTTTGCCGCGGACAGGGGAGGCTACACCTTC. It yields the protein CASSFAADRGGYTF.

J is TRBJ1-6 and V is TRBV19, with unresolved D. Trimming removed 10 bases from V and 0 bases from J, with 10 bases in between. The CDR3 runs to 14 residues. CDR1 is LNHDA and CDR2 is SQIVND in the germline V gene (reference sequence). Here the CDR3 DNA reads TGTGCCACCGTGGACGGCTCCTATAATTCACCCCTCCACTTT. Its protein is CATVDGSYNSPLHF.

V and J are TRBV21-1 and TRBJ2-3. TRBV21-1 is recorded as a pseudogene. The CDR3 has 17 residues. The CDR3 DNA is TGTGCCAGCAGAAAGAGCATAGCTACAGTCATGAAAGATACGCAGTATTTT. Protein: CASRKSIATVMKDTQYF.

The chain recombines TRBV7-9 with TRBJ2-2; 9 bases are a match to TRBD1. CDR3 length: 14 amino acids. V gave up 10 bases and J gave up 4 bases; unmatched junction bases: 7. CDR1 is SEHNR and CDR2 is FQNEAQ in the germline V gene (reference sequence). CDR3 sequence: CATKTGGSTGELFF. The CDR3 nucleotides read TGTGCCACCAAAACAGGGGGCAGCACCGGGGAGCTGTTTTTT.

The genes are TRBV6-5 and TRBJ2-2; D is uncertain. The CDR3 covers 14 residues. Germline lookup yields CDR1 MNHEY and CDR2 SVGAGI. V lost 0 bases to trimming and J lost 6 bases, with 8 bases between them. CDR3 sequence reads: CASSYSAKAGELFF. CDR3 nucleotide sequence: TGTGCCAGCAGTTACTCGGCGAAAGCCGGGGAGCTGTTTTTT.

This chain connects TRBV21-1 to TRBJ1-2; TRBD1 is taken as the D call from the table, unchecked against the DNA. TRBV21-1 is annotated as a pseudogene. The CDR3 totals 13 residues. DNA for the CDR3: TGTGCCAGCGCCCGGACAGGAGCTTATGGCTACACCTTC. Its protein is CASARTGAYGYTF.

V is TRBV2 and J is TRBJ1-5, with 12 bases aligning to TRBD1. This CDR3 contains 16 residues. Trimming cost V 4 bases and J 6 bases; bases outside gene matches: 7. Germline V gene data show CDR1 as SNHLY and CDR2 as FYNNEI. As DNA, the CDR3 is TGTGCCAGCAGTGTCGGGACAGGGGGCGGGGGTCAGCCCCAGCATTTT. Translating it yields CASSVGTGGGGQPQHF.

This clone is a singleton in its sample. The chain couples TRBV6-6 to TRBJ2-7; D possibly corresponds to TRBD1 (6 bases). From germline, CDR1 is MNHNY and CDR2 SVGAGI (reference sequence). CDR3 size: 14 residues. The V gene lost 6 bases and the J gene lost 2 bases, with 14 bases spanning the gap. CDR3 loop: CASSLLQGTYEQYF. The DNA of the CDR3 is TGTGCCAGCAGCCTACTACAGGGCACCTACGAGCAGTACTTC.

This sequence joins TRBV18 and TRBJ2-1; 12 nucleotides agree with TRBD2. Germline V CDR1 and CDR2: KGHSH, LQKENI. This CDR3 is built from 16 residues. The V segment lost 4 bases and the J segment 10 bases; nucleotides outside the gene matches: 11. The CDR3 nucleotides are TGTGCCAGCTCACTTCCGTGGACTAGCGGGAATCGCGAGCAGTTCTTC. Protein sequence: CASSLPWTSGNREQFF.

In nucleotides, the CDR3 is TGCGCCAGCAGTCGATTCACGTCCGTGGGGCGGTATGGCTACACCTTC. Its translation: CASSRFTSVGRYGYTF. This chain joins TRBV10-1 and TRBJ1-2; D is perhaps TRBD1 (5 bases). V gave up 5 bases and J gave up 5 bases, with 21 bases separating them. The CDR3 is made up of 16 amino acids. Germline V gene lookup returns CDR1 WNHNN and CDR2 SYGVQD (reference sequence).

The chain uses TRBV7-9 and TRBJ2-1; D call uncertain. Germline CDR1 is SEHNR and CDR2 is FQNEAQ (reference sequence). The CDR3 sequence is 12 residues long. Trimming stripped 3 bases from V and 7 bases from J, with 7 bases between. CDR3 nucleotides: TGTGCCAGCAGCTTGAGTCGTAATGAGCAGTTCTTC. It translates to CASSLSRNEQFF.

The CDR3 spells CASSPEGYSNQPQHF. For the CDR3, the DNA is TGCGCCAGCAGCCCTGAAGGGTATAGCAATCAGCCCCAGCATTTT. The J gene is TRBJ1-5, the V gene TRBV5-1; D is uncertain. Per germline, CDR1 SGHRS and CDR2 YFSETQ. The V end lost 4 bases, the J end lost 0 bases, and 11 bases lay between the germline ends. The CDR3 covers 15 residues.

The V call is TRBV19, the J call TRBJ1-5; possible D gene TRBD1, 5 bases. The CDR3 length is 13 residues. The germline gives CDR1 LNHDA, CDR2 SQIVND (reference sequence). V was shortened by 4 bases and J by 5 bases, with 9 bases between the two germline ends. The CDR3 DNA reads as TGTGCCAGTAGTAATAGGGGCGATCAGCCCCAGCATTTT. Translation gives CASSNRGDQPQHF. Together with reference TRBV19 and TRBJ1-5, the CDR3 gives the full variable domain: DGGITQSPKYLFRKEGQNVTLSCEQNLNHDAMYWYRQDPGQGLRLIYYSQIVNDFQKGDIAEGYSVSREKKESFPLTVTSAQKNPTAFYLCASSNRGDQPQHFGDGTRLSIL.

This chain joins TRBV6-6 and TRBJ2-7, with 8 bases lining up with TRBD1. The CDR3 extends over 14 amino acids. J was trimmed by 4 bases and V by 6 bases; bases with no gene match: 8. CDR1 and CDR2 (germline): MNHNY, SVGAGI (reference sequence). The CDR3 loop is CASSLQGALYEQYF. CDR3 nucleotides: TGTGCCAGCAGCCTGCAGGGGGCCCTATACGAGCAGTACTTC.

In this sample, this clone turned up once. V gene TRBV4-1 combines with J gene TRBJ1-2; D is possibly TRBD1 (6 bases). CDR3 length equals 14 residues. The germline CDR1 and CDR2 sequences are MGHRA and YSYEKL. The ends were cut back, 1 base at V and 6 bases at J, with 12 bases in the middle. CDR3 sequence: CASSQVRGGHGYTF. The DNA of the CDR3 is TGCGCCAGCAGCCAAGTTCGGGGGGGCCATGGCTACACCTTC.

The CDR3 bases are TGTGCCAGTGTTTTCTCCGGGACGGATTATGGCTACACCTTC. Protein sequence: CASVFSGTDYGYTF. V is TRBV6-6 and J is TRBJ1-2; D perhaps matches TRBD1 (5 bases). This CDR3 comprises 14 residues. The V gene's germline CDR1 is MNHNY and CDR2 SVGAGI (reference sequence). Deletions cut 9 bases from V and 5 bases from J, with 19 bases between.

This chain uses TRBV7-6 with TRBJ2-1, with 8 nucleotides matching TRBD2. Trimming cost V 4 bases and J 5 bases; bases outside gene matches: 13. The CDR3 runs to 17 residues. Germline V gene sequence: CDR1 SGHVS, CDR2 FNYEAQ. The CDR3 loop reads CASSSQVGGLEDNEQFF. The CDR3 DNA reads TGTGCCAGCAGCTCCCAGGTGGGGGGACTAGAGGACAATGAGCAGTTCTTC.